This TCR beta chain was found in a study of shared clonotypes between healthy human individuals. Turning to the study itself: Donors had three CD4 naive, three CD4 memory, two CD8 naive and one CD8 memory plate apiece. The study, taken as a whole, reports: Genetic and exposure-history diversity was limited by the few donors. Among four donors, roughly 5% of naive CD4 clonotypes were found in common.

V lost 2 bases and J 3 bases, leaving 10 bases between the germline ends. Per germline, CDR1 MNHEY and CDR2 SVGAGI. The length of the CDR3 is 14 residues. With regard to this clone: Its specificity is unknown.

TCRdb's copy holds only in-frame clones and misses some; the assay was immunoSEQ multiplex PCR. Counted here are about 640,000 clones, roughly 70% occurring once; the ten biggest clones make up around 1.8%. The TCR sequence derives from a woman aged 25 to 39 in good health. This rearrangement joins TRBV6-5 to TRBJ1-1; a weak D match, TRBD1 (5 bases). Sequenced input: memory CD4+ T cells sorted from blood. Regarding subset: CD45RA-negative fraction. The chain's CDR3 is CASSYTTEYTEAFF. The CDR3 DNA sequence: TGTGCCAGCAGTTACACGACAGAGTACACTGAAGCTTTCTTT.